This T cell receptor beta chain was identified in a study of technical replicates of blood from several donors. The CDR3 length is 16 residues. Between the trimmed V and J ends, which lost 2 bases and 2 bases, there was a span of 13 bases. Looked up from germline, CDR1 is LNHDA and CDR2 is SQIVND (reference sequence). The method was immunoSEQ multiplex PCR; TCRdb's version includes in-frame clones alone and lacks a portion of them. The repertoire holds some 80,000 clones, 91% seen once, with around 0.42% in the top ten. The specimen sequenced was T cells isolated from PBMCs. The rearrangement links TRBV19 to TRBJ2-1, with a possible D match to TRBD2 (5 bases). The source is a human donor in good health. Here the CDR3 reads CASSILAGGTYNEQFF. CDR3 nucleotides: TGTGCCAGTAGTATACTCGCGGGTGGTACCTACAATGAGCAGTTCTTC. Full variable domain (remainder filled in from reference TRBV19 and TRBJ2-1): DGGITQSPKYLFRKEGQNVTLSCEQNLNHDAMYWYRQDPGQGLRLIYYSQIVNDFQKGDIAEGYSVSREKKESFPLTVTSAQKNPTAFYLCASSILAGGTYNEQFFGPGTRLTVL.